The 26 T cell receptor beta chains presented below share a single source sample, sequenced in a study of T-cell memory formation after mild COVID-19. One entry per CDR3 protein results from TCRdb running MiXCR on the 5' RACE reads. Of 250,000 or so distinct CDR3 sequences listed, over 9% are singletons. The sequencing input was PBMCs or a T cell subset sorted from them (not recorded which). The receptors here all came from a man aged 18 to 29 who had mild COVID-19 (a few samples of this study predate the infection). Cell type and time point are not known.

In its sample, this clonotype was seen a few times. V gene TRBV9 combines with J gene TRBJ1-1; TRBD1 matches 7 bases. Unmatched junction bases numbered 3, after V lost 0 bases and J lost 1 base. CDR1 is SGDLS, CDR2 YYNGEE, per germline. This CDR3 is 15 amino acids long. In nucleotides, the CDR3 is TGTGCCAGCAGCGTAGTGAGACAGGGGAACACTGAAGCTTTCTTT. Its protein product is CASSVVRQGNTEAFF.

This clonotype was detected only a few times. This chain uses TRBV5-1 with TRBJ2-3, with 8 bases that match TRBD2. The CDR3 is 14 residues long. V lost 0 bases to trimming and J lost 4 bases; unmatched junction nucleotides: 1. Germline V gene sequence: CDR1 SGHRS, CDR2 YFSETQ. The CDR3 DNA is TGCGCCAGCAGCTTGGCAGCGGGGGCAGATACGCAGTATTTT. Its translation: CASSLAAGADTQYF.

This clonotype was seen more than once but under ten times. The chain employs TRBV5-1 and TRBJ2-2; TRBD1 agrees at 7 bases. The CDR3 is made up of 15 amino acids. Germline-derived CDR1 and CDR2 are SGHRS and YFSETQ. With 6 bases clipped from V and 3 bases from J, the junction kept 8 bases outside the gene matches. CDR3 DNA: TGCGCCAGCACCAAAGACAGGGTGGACACCGGGGAGCTGTTTTTT. Translated: CASTKDRVDTGELFF.

The chain recombines TRBV19 with TRBJ2-3, with D perhaps matching TRBD1 (6 bases). V lost 6 bases and J 2 bases, leaving 18 bases between the germline ends. This CDR3 spans 16 amino acids. Germline V CDR1 and CDR2: LNHDA, SQIVND (reference sequence). CDR3 protein: CASRTGSTAYTDTQYF. In DNA, the CDR3 is TGTGCCAGTAGAACAGGGAGCACGGCCTACACAGATACGCAGTATTTT.

The gene calls are TRBV6-2 or TRBV6-3 and TRBJ1-5; the D is unclear. CDR3 length: 13 amino acids. V was pared by 6 bases and J by 4 bases, with 10 bases between. CDR1 is MNHEY and CDR2 is SVGEGT in the germline V gene. The CDR3 bases are TGTGCCAGCAGCCCAGAAATGAATCAGCCCCAGCATTTT. This encodes CASSPEMNQPQHF.

The chain uses TRBV20-1 and TRBJ1-5; D call uncertain. V was shortened by 6 bases and J by 1 base, with 10 bases between the two germline ends. This CDR3 comprises 13 residues. Looked up from germline, CDR1 is DFQATT and CDR2 is SNEGSKA (reference sequence). The CDR3 region is CSAGGGSNQPQHF. In DNA form, the CDR3 reads TGCAGTGCCGGAGGAGGGAGCAATCAGCCCCAGCATTTT.

This clonotype has only a few counts. The genes are TRBV5-1 and TRBJ2-7; D not certain. Germline V lookup: CDR1 SGHRS, CDR2 YFSETQ. This CDR3 is 13 amino acids long. Trimming stripped 1 base from V and 3 bases from J, with 8 bases between. The CDR3 bases are TGCGCCAGCAGCTTGCGTCCCAACTACGAGCAGTACGTC. This translates into CASSLRPNYEQYV.

Judged by abundance, this clonotype is medium-sized (0.01 to 0.1%). V usage is TRBV29-1 and J usage is TRBJ2-2; 10 positions match TRBD2. The germline V gene has CDR1 SQVTM and CDR2 ANQGSEA. This CDR3 spans 14 amino acids. V dropped 3 bases and J dropped 3; count of bases not matched to a gene: 1. CDR3 bases: TGCAGCGTTGACAGCGGGGGGGACACCGGGGAGCTGTTTTTT. It yields the protein CSVDSGGDTGELFF.

This clonotype has a handful of counts. The chain is built from TRBV4-1 and TRBJ2-6; 8 bases match TRBD2. Germline trimming cut 4 bases from V and 0 bases from J; bases unmatched to any gene: 5. Germline V lookup: CDR1 MGHRA, CDR2 YSYEKL. This CDR3 has 17 residues. The CDR3 nucleotides are TGCGCCAGCAGCCCCCGCGGGAGGTCCTCTGGGGCCAACGTCCTGACTTTC. It specifies CASSPRGRSSGANVLTF.

This clonotype was picked up many times. J is TRBJ2-3 and V is TRBV7-3, with TRBD1 matching over 9 bases. The J segment lost 4 bases and the V segment lost 0 bases, leaving 8 bases of the junction unmatched. This CDR3 spans 17 amino acids. Germline CDR1 reads SGHTA; CDR2 reads FQGTGA. The chain's CDR3 is CASSLTSGTGFSDTQYF. The CDR3 coding sequence is TGTGCCAGCAGCTTAACCTCCGGGACAGGGTTTTCAGATACGCAGTATTTT. Variable domain in full (rest from reference TRBV7-3 and TRBJ2-3): GAGVSQTPSNKVTEKGKYVELRCDPISGHTALYWYRQSLGQGPEFLIYFQGTGAADDSGLPNDRFFAVRPEGSVSTLKIQRTERGDSAVYLCASSLTSGTGFSDTQYFGPGTRLTVL.

The sample holds a few counts of this clonotype. The CDR3 spells CASSISWQSRGTEAFF. The DNA for the CDR3 is TGTGCCAGTAGTATCTCCTGGCAGTCCCGGGGCACTGAAGCTTTCTTT. The chain combines TRBV19 with TRBJ1-1; no clear D gene. CDR1 and CDR2 (germline): LNHDA, SQIVND (reference sequence). The V gene lost 3 bases and the J gene lost 4 bases, with 18 bases spanning the gap. There are 16 residues in the CDR3.

V usage is TRBV5-1 and J usage is TRBJ1-5, with D perhaps TRBD1 (5 bases). Trimming took 0 bases from V and 8 from J, leaving 9 bases between them. CDR3 length equals 13 residues. Germline values: CDR1 SGHRS, CDR2 YFSETQ. CDR3 coding DNA: TGCGCCAGCAGCTTGGCCGTAGGGGAGCCCCAGCATTTT. Its translation: CASSLAVGEPQHF.

The V and J genes are TRBV4-3 and TRBJ2-5; the match to TRBD1 covers 8 bases. With V trimmed by 0 bases and J by 4 bases, 10 bases remained unmatched. Germline V gene data show CDR1 as LGHNA and CDR2 as YSLEER. There are 17 residues in the CDR3. The CDR3 here is CASSQDMGQGAGETQYF. The CDR3 bases are TGCGCCAGCAGCCAAGATATGGGGCAGGGGGCGGGAGAGACCCAGTACTTC.

A few counts support this clonotype. The V gene is TRBV7-2, the J gene TRBJ2-3; D perhaps matches TRBD2 (5 bases). The CDR3 has 14 amino acids. Germline assignment: CDR1 SGHTA and CDR2 FQGNSA. V shed 2 bases and J shed 8 bases, with 14 bases lying between them. The CDR3 here is CASSLRADSGTQYF. In nucleotides, the CDR3 is TGTGCCAGCAGCTTAAGAGCGGACTCGGGTACGCAGTATTTT.

The V call is TRBV7-2, the J call TRBJ2-3; D is ambiguous. Germline loops: CDR1 SGHTA, CDR2 FQGNSA. V lost 5 bases and J 5 bases, leaving 14 bases between the germline ends. This CDR3 region has 14 residues. CDR3 sequence reads: CASSPRHSEDTQYF. The CDR3, as DNA: TGTGCCAGCAGCCCCCGCCACAGCGAAGATACGCAGTATTTT.

Written as DNA, the CDR3 is TGTGCCAGCCTACTCCGGGGGGACACTGAAGCTTTCTTT. It codes for CASLLRGDTEAFF. The V and J genes are TRBV12-3 or TRBV12-4 and TRBJ1-1; TRBD1 might be the D (5 bases). V gave up 8 bases and J gave up 3 bases, with 13 bases separating them. The CDR3 sequence is 13 residues long.

The chain couples TRBV2 to TRBJ2-3; D remains ambiguous. The ends were cut back, 7 bases at V and 7 bases at J, with 0 bases in the middle. Germline values: CDR1 SNHLY, CDR2 FYNNEI. The CDR3 has 8 residues. The DNA for the CDR3 is TGTGCCAGCAATACGCAGTATTTT. Translated, it gives CASNTQYF.

This clonotype was counted at least ten times. The chain is built from TRBV4-3 and TRBJ2-3; D ambiguous. The germline V gene encodes CDR1 LGHNA and CDR2 YSLEER. Trimming shortened V by 0 bases and J by 0 bases, and 10 bases separated the two germline ends. The CDR3 sequence is 16 residues long. The CDR3 reads CASSQERPSSTDTQYF. The CDR3 coding sequence is TGCGCCAGCAGCCAAGAGAGACCCTCTAGCACAGATACGCAGTATTTT.

The chain combines TRBV29-1 with TRBJ2-5; 10 bases match TRBD2. The junction had 6 bases not matched to a gene; V was cut back by 5 bases and J by 0 bases. The CDR3 spans 15 residues. Germline V gene lookup returns CDR1 SQVTM and CDR2 ANQGSEA. CDR3 amino acids: CSVLTSGANQETQYF. The DNA of the CDR3 is TGCAGCGTTCTAACTAGCGGGGCGAACCAAGAGACCCAGTACTTC.

Only one count was recorded for this clonotype. This could be a read error, since a much larger clone is one nucleotide away. V is TRBV27 and J is TRBJ1-1; 9 nucleotides match TRBD1. This CDR3 has 14 residues. The J segment lost 1 base and the V segment lost 10 bases, leaving 7 bases of the junction unmatched. The germline gives CDR1 MNHEY, CDR2 SMNVEV (reference sequence). The CDR3 sequence: CAIILTGGNTEAFF. The CDR3 DNA sequence: TGTGCCATCATCTTGACAGGGGGGAACACTGAAGCTTTCTTT.

This clonotype appeared a few times. The chain joins TRBV21-1 to TRBJ1-4; TRBD1 is the table's D call, not checked against the DNA. TRBV21-1 is given as a pseudogene. There are 14 residues in the CDR3. CDR3 residues: CASSEPGQVQKLFF. CDR3 sequence (DNA): TGTGCCAGCAGCGAACCGGGACAGGTCCAAAAACTGTTTTTT.

This chain links TRBV7-8 with TRBJ2-3, with 8 bases lining up with TRBD1. The CDR3 loop spans 14 amino acids. With 5 bases clipped from V and 5 bases from J, the junction kept 6 bases outside the gene matches. CDR1 and CDR2 (germline): SGHVS, FQNEAQ. CDR3 DNA: TGTGCCAGCAGCGCAGGGGGCGAGGTAGATACGCAGTATTTT. Translation gives CASSAGGEVDTQYF.

CDR3 sequence: CASSGLGSQETQYF. CDR3 nucleotides: TGCGCCAGCAGCGGATTGGGGTCCCAAGAGACCCAGTACTTC. The gene calls are TRBV5-1 and TRBJ2-5; D call uncertain. The germline V gene encodes CDR1 SGHRS and CDR2 YFSETQ. CDR3 length equals 14 residues. Trimming removed 4 bases from V and 1 base from J, with 11 bases in between.

A few counts support this clonotype. The chain recombines TRBV5-1 with TRBJ2-1; D not resolved. The germline V gene has CDR1 SGHRS and CDR2 YFSETQ. There are 13 residues in the CDR3. Trimming removed 1 base at V and 6 bases at J, with 8 bases between. CDR3 in amino acids: CASSLRLGNEQFF. In DNA, the CDR3 is TGCGCCAGCAGCTTGAGGCTTGGCAATGAGCAGTTCTTC.

V and J are TRBV10-3 and TRBJ2-1, with 7 nucleotides matching TRBD1. The germline V gene has CDR1 ENHRY and CDR2 SYGVKD. The junction had 2 bases not matched to a gene; V was cut back by 4 bases and J by 8 bases. There are 12 residues in the CDR3. The CDR3, as DNA: TGTGCCATCAGTGCTACAGGGGATGAGCAGTTCTTC. Protein sequence: CAISATGDEQFF.

The chain joins TRBV12-3 or TRBV12-4 to TRBJ2-1; D is possibly TRBD2 (5 bases). The CDR3 covers 15 residues. V lost 5 bases to trimming and J lost 1 base, with 12 bases between them. The CDR3: CASSRREGSYNEQFF. The CDR3 DNA reads as TGTGCCAGCAGTCGTCGTGAGGGATCCTACAATGAGCAGTTCTTC.